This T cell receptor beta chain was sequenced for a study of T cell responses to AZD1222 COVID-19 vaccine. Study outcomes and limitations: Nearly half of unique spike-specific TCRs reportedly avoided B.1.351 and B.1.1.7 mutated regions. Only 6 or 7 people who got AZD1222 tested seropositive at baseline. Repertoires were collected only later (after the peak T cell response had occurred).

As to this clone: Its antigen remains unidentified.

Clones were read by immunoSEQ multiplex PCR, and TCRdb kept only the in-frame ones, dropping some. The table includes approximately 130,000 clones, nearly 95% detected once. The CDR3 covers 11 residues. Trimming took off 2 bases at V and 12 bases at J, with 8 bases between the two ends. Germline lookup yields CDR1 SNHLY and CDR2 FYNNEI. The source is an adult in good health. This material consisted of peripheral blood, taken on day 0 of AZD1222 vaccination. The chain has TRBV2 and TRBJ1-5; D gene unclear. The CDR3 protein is CASSESVNQHF. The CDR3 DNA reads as TGTGCCAGCAGTGAATCGGTCAACCAGCATTTT.